The TCR beta chain described here comes from a study of T cell repertoires in cytomegalovirus infection. Whole-study context: Selection of CMV epitopes for the study included recently identified HLA-C-restricted and well-studied HLA-B-restricted ones. A matching HLA type, together with CMV infection, was signaled by public TCR beta signatures. Regarding the study as a whole: It was HLA-C-restricted CMV-specific TCR beta clonotypes that dominated the response ex vivo. Cumulative public TCR beta family frequency identified CMV carriers with the relevant HLA.

As to this clonotype: What it recognizes is unknown.

Via MiXCR, TCRdb re-called the reads, giving one row per CDR3 protein. The data contain around 900,000 distinct CDR3 sequences, about a third of them singletons. Trimming cost V 7 bases and J 4 bases, with 13 bases left between them. This CDR3 comprises 14 residues. Looked up from germline, CDR1 is KGHDR and CDR2 is SFDVKD. The J gene is TRBJ2-1, the V gene TRBV24-1; D gene unclear. Sequences were derived from cultured CD8+ T cells from PBMCs, sampled from culture after CMV antigen stimulation. The receptor was derived from a human donor in good health (CMV status not recorded). Some clones in this sample may be carry-over from other donors' samples. The chain's CDR3 is CATSSTGPYNEQFF. CDR3 nucleotides: TGTGCCACCAGCAGCACCGGACCTTACAATGAGCAGTTCTTC.